This TCR beta chain was sequenced for a study of T cell changes during pregnancy in multiple sclerosis. Profiling relied on immunoSEQ multiplex PCR, and the TCRdb table lists in-frame clones only, not all of them. Among about 73,000 clones listed, almost 95% were seen once. The CDR3 has 14 residues. V was cut by 4 bases and J by 1 base, with 11 bases left in between. Germline CDR1 and CDR2: SEHNR and FQNEAQ (reference sequence). Source: peripheral blood, taken in the third trimester of pregnancy. The sequence was obtained from a female donor in good health, enrolled as a control in a pregnancy study. V and J are TRBV7-9 and TRBJ2-7; D possibly corresponds to TRBD1 (5 bases). CDR3: CASSSRGGSYEQYF. The CDR3 region has the DNA TGTGCCAGCAGCTCTAGGGGCGGATCCTACGAGCAGTACTTC.